This is a list of T cell receptor beta chains from one sample in a study of T cell clusters in autoimmune cytopenias. TCRdb reprocessed the multiplex PCR reads and stores each CDR3 protein as one record, lacking DNA. This sample's table reports roughly 8,000 distinct CDR3 sequences. These data are also associated with another study on T cell repertoires in aging, cancer and after chemotherapy.

The sequencing sample was made of peripheral blood. The receptors were sampled from a human donor with an autoimmune cytopenia or autoimmune hepatitis (not recorded which). Both conserved end residues are part of each CDR3. Not all rows give a size; the values are once, few, many and, for expanded clones, a class.

-	TRBV20-1	TRBJ2-1	CSADGLAGPIYNEQFF
medium-sized	TRBV6-5	TRBJ1-2	CASSYVTGEYGYTF
-	TRBV6-1	TRBJ2-7	CASKGDRAFSYEQYF
-	TRBV12-3/TRBV12-4	TRBJ1-1	CASSGSPGQGTEAFF
medium-sized	TRBV29-1	TRBJ1-2	CSVEGIGYGYTF
-	TRBV10-2	TRBJ2-3	CASRSLGLAASTDTQYF
-	TRBV20-1	TRBJ2-5	CSATSTGIQETQYF
medium-sized	TRBV30	TRBJ1-6	CAWIGLGNSPLHF
-	TRBV24-1	TRBJ2-7	CATSEDSSEQYF
medium-sized	TRBV7-2	TRBJ2-5	CASSLALAGGARETQYF
-	TRBV10-2	TRBJ2-7	CASTGTSTYEQYF
large	TRBV29-1	TRBJ2-7	CSVAGQGGEQYF
-	TRBV24-1	TRBJ1-2	CATSDFSRNYGYTF
-	TRBV20-1	TRBJ1-6	CSASQTGIPFSSPLHF
-	TRBV20-1	TRBJ1-2	CSATGQDRVTHGYTF
-	TRBV19	TRBJ1-4	CASKAWQGVGEKLFF
-	TRBV10-1	TRBJ1-2	CASSPGQGGGYTF
medium-sized	TRBV30	TRBJ2-5	CAWSVGDPGETQYF
-	TRBV4-1	TRBJ2-1	CASSPNEAASSYNEQFF
-	TRBV7-8	TRBJ2-5	CASSLNPTGSGETQYF
-	TRBV20-1	TRBJ2-1	CSARGLERSYNEQFF
-	TRBV20-1	TRBJ1-2	CSARDWDRDPYGYTF
-	TRBV20-1	TRBJ1-1	CSARAGVMNTEAFF
-	TRBV7-9	TRBJ2-1	CASSLLAGGTDEQFF
-	TRBV20-1	TRBJ2-7	CSARQAGVIYEQYF
-	TRBV7-9	TRBJ2-3	CASSHTNDGHDTQYF
-	TRBV27	TRBJ1-1	CASSLSRGFNEAFF
medium-sized	TRBV7-2	TRBJ2-5	CASSLNGGGLPETQYF
-	TRBV4-2	TRBJ1-2	CASSQESGDRGLYGYTF
medium-sized	TRBV11-2	TRBJ2-7	CASRIAGGSYEQYF
-	TRBV30	TRBJ1-1	CAWTERAVPFEAFF
-	TRBV12-3/TRBV12-4	TRBJ2-3	CASSFGLAQTDTQYF
-	TRBV5-6	TRBJ2-1	CASSSSRVLDLQFF
-	TRBV11-1	TRBJ2-1	CASSLETSSYNEQFF